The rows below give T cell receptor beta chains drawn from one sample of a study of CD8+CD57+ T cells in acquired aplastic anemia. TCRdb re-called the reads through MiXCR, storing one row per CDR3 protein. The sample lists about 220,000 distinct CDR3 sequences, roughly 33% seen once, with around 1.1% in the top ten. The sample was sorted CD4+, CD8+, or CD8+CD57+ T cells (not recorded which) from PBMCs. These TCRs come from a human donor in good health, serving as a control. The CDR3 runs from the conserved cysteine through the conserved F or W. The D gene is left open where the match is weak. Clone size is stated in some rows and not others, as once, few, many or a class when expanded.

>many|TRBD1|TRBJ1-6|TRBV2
CASSPRDSDNSPLHF
TGTGCCAGCAGTCCTCGGGACAGCGATAATTCACCCCTCCACTTT
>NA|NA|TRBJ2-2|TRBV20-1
CSARDRPNTGELFF
TGCAGTGCTAGAGACCGACCGAACACCGGGGAGCTGTTTTTT
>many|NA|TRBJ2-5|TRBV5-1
CASSLSLETQYF
TGCGCCAGCAGCTTGAGTTTAGAGACCCAGTACTTC
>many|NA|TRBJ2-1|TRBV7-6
CASSPTDTRNEQFF
TGTGCCAGCAGCCCAACCGACACACGGAATGAGCAGTTCTTC
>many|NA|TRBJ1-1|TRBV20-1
CSATDKQNTEAFF
TGCAGTGCTACCGACAAACAGAACACTGAAGCTTTCTTT
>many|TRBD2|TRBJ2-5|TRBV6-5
CASSNSVGGETQYF
TGTGCCAGCAGTAATTCGGTCGGGGGGGAGACCCAGTACTTC
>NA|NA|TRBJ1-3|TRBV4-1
CASSSLAFSGNTIYF
TGCGCCAGCAGCTCGTTGGCGTTCTCTGGAAACACCATATATTTT
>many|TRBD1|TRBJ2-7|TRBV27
CASRRDRGSYEQYF
TGTGCCAGCAGACGGGACAGGGGATCCTACGAGCAGTACTTC
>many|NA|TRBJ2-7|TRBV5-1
CASSANTGSHEQYF
TGCGCCAGCAGCGCAAATACAGGGTCCCACGAGCAGTACTTC
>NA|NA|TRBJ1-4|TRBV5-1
CASRNRTNGKLFF
TGCGCCAGCAGAAACAGAACTAATGGAAAACTGTTTTTT
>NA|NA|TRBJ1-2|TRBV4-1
CASTQGPTNYGYTF
TGCGCCAGCACCCAAGGACCGACGAACTATGGCTACACCTTC
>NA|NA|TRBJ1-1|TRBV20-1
CSAYSGTANPNTEAFF
TGCAGTGCTTACTCCGGGACGGCGAACCCAAACACTGAAGCTTTCTTT
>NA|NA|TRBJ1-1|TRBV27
CASSLRTALNTEAFF
TGTGCCAGCAGTTTGCGGACAGCTCTAAACACTGAAGCTTTCTTT
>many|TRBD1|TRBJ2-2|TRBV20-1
CSARDRGHNTGELFF
TGCAGTGCTAGAGACAGGGGGCATAACACCGGGGAGCTGTTTTTT
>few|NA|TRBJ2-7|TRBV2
CASSPGNYEQYF
TGTGCCAGCTCACCCGGTAACTACGAGCAGTACTTC
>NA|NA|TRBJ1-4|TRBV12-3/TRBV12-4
CASSLVGTLSEKLFF
TGTGCCAGCAGTTTGGTAGGTACTCTTAGTGAAAAACTGTTTTTT
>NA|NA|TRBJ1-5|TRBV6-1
CASRDDRGAQHF
TGTGCCAGCAGGGACGATAGGGGGGCCCAGCATTTT
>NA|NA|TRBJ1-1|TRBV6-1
CASSERREAFF
TGTGCCAGCAGTGAACGCCGGGAAGCTTTCTTT
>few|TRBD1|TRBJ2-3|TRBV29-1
CSVPLDRGPGDTQYF
TGCAGCGTCCCATTGGACAGGGGGCCTGGTGATACGCAGTATTTT
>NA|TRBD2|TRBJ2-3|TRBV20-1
CSAQTSGVFTDTQYF
TGCAGTGCGCAGACTAGCGGGGTCTTCACAGATACGCAGTATTTT
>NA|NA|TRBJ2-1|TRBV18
CASSPPSNEQFF
TGTGCCAGCTCACCCCCTTCCAATGAGCAGTTCTTC
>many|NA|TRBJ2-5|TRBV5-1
CASSFLAGLGETQYF
TGCGCCAGCAGCTTTCTGGCCGGCCTGGGGGAGACCCAGTACTTC
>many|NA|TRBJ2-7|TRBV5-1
CASSLGQGGEDEQYF
TGCGCCAGCAGCTTGGGGCAGGGGGGCGAAGACGAGCAGTACTTC
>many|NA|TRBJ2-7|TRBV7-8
CASSTEGDFGQYF
TGTGCCAGCAGCACAGAGGGGGATTTCGGGCAGTACTTC
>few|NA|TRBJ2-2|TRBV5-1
CASSFRESNTGELFF
TGCGCCAGCAGCTTTCGAGAATCAAACACCGGGGAGCTGTTTTTT
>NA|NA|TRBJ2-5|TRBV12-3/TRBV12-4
CASSFMRGKEAQYF
TGTGCCAGCAGTTTCATGCGAGGGAAAGAGGCCCAGTACTTC
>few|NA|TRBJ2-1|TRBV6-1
CASSEASWEANEQFF
TGTGCCAGCAGTGAGGCTTCCTGGGAGGCCAATGAGCAGTTCTTC
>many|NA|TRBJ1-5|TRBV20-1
CSASEQGRNNQPQHF
TGCAGTGCCTCAGAACAGGGTCGGAACAATCAGCCCCAGCATTTT
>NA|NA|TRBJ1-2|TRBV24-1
CAPSRTGFDGYAF
TGTGCCCCCAGCCGTACAGGGTTCGATGGCTACGCCTTC
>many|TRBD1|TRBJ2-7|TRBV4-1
CASSQLGQGNYEQYF
TGCGCCAGCAGCCAGCTGGGACAGGGGAACTACGAGCAGTACTTC
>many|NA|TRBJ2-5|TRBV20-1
CSAGRTGETQYF
TGCAGTGCTGGGAGGACGGGAGAGACCCAGTACTTC
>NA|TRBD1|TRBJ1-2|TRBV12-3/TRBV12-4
CASSLRRTGGRGGYTF
TGTGCCAGCAGTTTGAGAAGGACAGGGGGCCGCGGTGGCTACACCTTC
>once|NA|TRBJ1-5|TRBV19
CASSIARGSNQPQHF
TGTGCCAGTAGTATAGCGAGGGGAAGCAATCAGCCCCAGCATTTT
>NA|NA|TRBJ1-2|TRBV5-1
CASSRDGYTF
TGCGCCAGCAGTAGGGACGGCTACACCTTC
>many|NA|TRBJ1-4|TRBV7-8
CASSSQLYATNEKLFF
TGTGCCAGCAGCTCCCAGTTATATGCAACTAATGAAAAACTGTTTTTT
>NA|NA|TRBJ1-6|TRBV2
CASSPRTGYNSPLHF
TGTGCCAGCAGTCCGCGCACAGGTTATAATTCACCCCTCCACTTT
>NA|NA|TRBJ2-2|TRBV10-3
CAITTGTNTGELFF
TGTGCCATCACCACAGGAACGAACACCGGGGAGCTGTTTTTT
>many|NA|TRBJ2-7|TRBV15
CATSREGTGAYEQYF
TGTGCCACCAGCAGAGAGGGGACGGGGGCCTACGAGCAGTACTTC
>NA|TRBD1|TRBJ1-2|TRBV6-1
CATIGIGTGASYGYTF
TGTGCCACCATAGGTATTGGGACAGGAGCTTCTTATGGCTACACCTTC
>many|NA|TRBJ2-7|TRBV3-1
CASSQADYEQYF
TGTGCCAGCAGCCAAGCGGATTACGAGCAGTACTTC
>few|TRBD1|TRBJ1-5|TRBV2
CASKRDSQDYQPQHF
TGTGCCAGCAAAAGGGACAGTCAGGACTATCAGCCCCAGCATTTT
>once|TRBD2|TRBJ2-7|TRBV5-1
CASRQVPSGGQYF
TGCGCCAGCAGACAGGTCCCATCGGGGGGGCAGTACTTC
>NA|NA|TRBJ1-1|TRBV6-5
CASSYSRLGNAFF
TGTGCCAGCAGTTACTCCCGGCTAGGGAACGCTTTCTTT
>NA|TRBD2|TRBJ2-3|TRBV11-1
CASSLGLAGGPWRADTQYF
TGTGCCAGCAGCTTAGGACTAGCGGGGGGGCCTTGGAGGGCAGATACGCAGTATTTT
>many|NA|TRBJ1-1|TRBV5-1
CASRSQENAEAFF
TGCGCCAGCAGGTCACAGGAAAACGCTGAAGCTTTCTTT
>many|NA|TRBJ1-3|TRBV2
CASSDGLSGNTIYF
TGTGCCAGCAGTGATGGGCTCTCTGGAAACACCATATATTTT
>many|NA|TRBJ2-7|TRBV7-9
CASSAPRAGYYHEQYF
TGTGCCAGCAGCGCGCCCAGGGCAGGATATTACCACGAGCAGTACTTC
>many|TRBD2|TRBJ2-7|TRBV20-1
CSARGASGDYEQYF
TGCAGTGCTAGAGGAGCTAGCGGGGACTACGAGCAGTACTTC
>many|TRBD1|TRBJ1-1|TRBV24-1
CATSDNDRGAFF
TGTGCCACCAGTGATAATGACAGGGGAGCTTTCTTT
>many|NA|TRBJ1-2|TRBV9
CASSAPSGHYGYTF
TGTGCCAGCAGCGCCCCGAGTGGGCACTATGGCTACACCTTC
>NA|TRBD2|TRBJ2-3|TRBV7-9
CASRGRGETDTQYF
TGTGCCAGCAGAGGGCGGGGGGAGACAGATACGCAGTATTTT
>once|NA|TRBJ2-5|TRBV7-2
CASSVGLTETQYF
TGTGCCAGCAGCGTTGGACTAACGGAGACCCAGTACTTC
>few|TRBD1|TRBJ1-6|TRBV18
CASSPTLGTVHNSPLHF
TGTGCCAGCTCACCAACTCTTGGGACAGTACATAATTCACCCCTCCACTTT